The 13 T cell receptor beta chains listed next were all sequenced from one sample in a study of blood T cell repertoires in COVID-19 (dated by TCRdb to about 2020). Library method: the immunoSEQ multiplex PCR assay. Drawn from immuneACCESS, this table holds only the in-frame rearrangements with V and J called that TCRdb kept. Clones are partly lost; checked studies trace under half to an unresolved V gene and leave the rest unexplained. The sample profile shows 130,000 or so clones; 84% of them were found once. The top ten hold nearly 3.5% of the sample. The sample consisted of PBMCs or T cells enriched from blood (not recorded which). Receptor source: a woman aged 50 to 60 with acute COVID-19.

The chain has TRBV9 and TRBJ2-2; 9 bases fit TRBD1. Germline V gene sequence: CDR1 SGDLS, CDR2 YYNGEE. Trimming cost V 5 bases and J 4 bases; bases outside gene matches: 6. CDR3 size: 15 residues. In nucleotides, the CDR3 is TGTGCCAGCAGTGGGGGACAGGGTCGCACCGGGGAGCTGTTTTTT. Its protein product is CASSGGQGRTGELFF.

Only a few counts were recorded for this clone. The chain couples TRBV30 to TRBJ1-2, with 7 bases that match TRBD1. Unmatched junction bases numbered 15, after V lost 6 bases and J lost 8 bases. There are 14 residues in the CDR3. The germline V gene encodes CDR1 GTSNPN and CDR2 SVGIG (reference sequence). CDR3 in DNA: TGTGCCTGCAGACAGGGATTCGGGCAGCGCGGCTACACCTTC. As protein: CACRQGFGQRGYTF.

The chain links TRBV9 to TRBJ2-3, with D maybe TRBD1 (5 bases). Trimming pared 0 bases from V and 8 bases from J, leaving 13 bases between. This CDR3 spans 14 amino acids. Germline lookup yields CDR1 SGDLS and CDR2 YYNGEE. The CDR3, as DNA: TGTGCCAGCAGCGTAGATCGAGACAGAGGTACGCAGTATTTT. This codes for CASSVDRDRGTQYF. Full variable domain (outside the CDR3, taken from reference TRBV9 and TRBJ2-3): DSGVTQTPKHLITATGQRVTLRCSPRSGDLSVYWYQQSLDQGLQFLIQYYNGEERAKGNILERFSAQQFPDLHSELNLSSLELGDSALYFCASSVDRDRGTQYFGPGTRLTVL.

This rearrangement joins TRBV19 to TRBJ2-7, with D maybe TRBD2 (5 bases). This CDR3 region has 18 residues. CDR1 is LNHDA and CDR2 is SQIVND in the germline V gene (reference sequence). The V and J ends lost 2 bases and 1 base respectively, with 21 bases between them. The chain's CDR3 is CASSISLRGKALSYEQYF. CDR3 nucleotide sequence: TGTGCCAGTAGTATAAGTCTCCGAGGGAAGGCCTTATCCTACGAGCAGTACTTC.

This clone came up a few times. This CDR3 reads CSASSAGAAGELFF. CDR3 nucleotide sequence: TGCAGCGCATCTTCGGCGGGGGCGGCCGGGGAGCTGTTTTTT. The V and J genes are TRBV29-1 and TRBJ2-2; weak D call: TRBD2 (7 bases). Trimming cost V 7 bases and J 6 bases, with 18 bases left between them. The CDR3 runs to 14 residues. The germline gives CDR1 SQVTM, CDR2 ANQGSEA.

This clone came up a few times. The chain couples TRBV11-2 to TRBJ2-2; tentatively, D is TRBD1 (7 bases). Germline V gene lookup returns CDR1 SGHAT and CDR2 FQNNGV. The CDR3 runs 15 residues. Trimming removed 5 bases from V and 5 bases from J, with 15 bases in between. This CDR3 reads CASSQGGRSTGELFF. The CDR3 DNA sequence: TGTGCCAGCAGCCAGGGGGGCCGAAGTACCGGGGAGCTGTTTTTT.

The V gene is TRBV19, the J gene TRBJ1-1; no definite D call. The V end lost 7 bases, the J end lost 4 bases, and 7 bases lay between the germline ends. Germline V gene data show CDR1 as LNHDA and CDR2 as SQIVND (reference sequence). This CDR3 comprises 11 residues. The CDR3 region has the DNA TGTGCCAGTAATCGGGGCACTGAAGCTTTCTTT. Protein product: CASNRGTEAFF.

This chain uses TRBV10-3 with TRBJ2-7; 9 nucleotides agree with TRBD2. Unmatched junction bases numbered 12, after V lost 3 bases and J lost 6 bases. CDR1 ENHRY and CDR2 SYGVKD come from the germline V gene. The CDR3 covers 16 residues. CDR3 coding DNA: TGTGCCATCAGTGACGAGCGGGAGGTTCCGGGAAGCGAGCAGTACTTC. This gives the protein CAISDEREVPGSEQYF.

The chain combines TRBV3-1 (or the pseudogene TRBV3-2) with TRBJ2-5; the D is unclear. With 3 bases removed from V and 2 bases from J, the gap between germline ends came to 7 bases. The CDR3 consists of 13 residues. Germline CDR1 reads LGHDT; CDR2 reads YNNKEL (reference sequence). In DNA, the CDR3 is TGTGCCAGCAGCCAGGGCAGGCAAGAGACCCAGTACTTC. Its translation: CASSQGRQETQYF.

The chain recombines TRBV27 with TRBJ2-3; 8 nucleotides match TRBD2. V lost 4 bases and J lost 2; bases outside the gene matches: 14. Germline V gene lookup returns CDR1 MNHEY and CDR2 SMNVEV (reference sequence). CDR3 size: 18 residues. CDR3 coding DNA: TGTGCCAGCAGTTCGACTAGGCAGCGGGAGACCCACACAGATACGCAGTATTTT. Translating gives CASSSTRQRETHTDTQYF.

The chain uses TRBV7-9 and TRBJ2-1, with 10 bases fitting TRBD1. V dropped 6 bases and J dropped 5; count of bases not matched to a gene: 7. Per germline, CDR1 SEHNR and CDR2 FQNEAQ (reference sequence). The CDR3 has 15 residues. This CDR3 reads CASRFPGQGNNEQFF. In nucleotides, the CDR3 is TGTGCCAGCAGGTTCCCGGGACAGGGGAACAATGAGCAGTTCTTC.

The CDR3: CASSIVEQGSRTSIGYTF. CDR3 sequence (DNA): TGTGCCAGTAGTATAGTGGAACAGGGGAGCCGGACTTCTATTGGCTACACCTTC. This chain connects TRBV19 to TRBJ1-2, with 7 bases that match TRBD1. Germline V lookup: CDR1 LNHDA, CDR2 SQIVND (reference sequence). CDR3 length: 18 amino acids. V trimming: 1 base; J trimming: 7 bases; junction bases outside the gene matches: 18.

V gene TRBV2 combines with J gene TRBJ1-2, with D unclear. Germline CDR1 reads SNHLY; CDR2 reads FYNNEI. Trimming pared 3 bases from V and 0 bases from J, leaving 5 bases between. The CDR3 is made up of 13 amino acids. The DNA of the CDR3 is TGTGCCAGCAGTGATCCCGCTAACTATGGCTACACCTTC. This encodes CASSDPANYGYTF. Supplemented by reference TRBV2 and TRBJ1-2, the full variable domain reads EPEVTQTPSHQVTQMGQEVILRCVPISNHLYFYWYRQILGQKVEFLVSFYNNEISEKSEIFDDQFSVERPDGSNFTLKIRSTKLEDSAMYFCASSDPANYGYTFGSGTRLTVV.